The following is a T cell receptor (beta chain) sequence with its context. In the source study's methods: Amplification with reference gene primers provided the estimates of nucleated cell counts. The protocol was immunoSEQ multiplex PCR, while the TCRdb copy is restricted to in-frame clones and leaves out a portion. The V and J calls and clone size come from that table; D and trimming were worked out from the DNA. The table has 60,000 to 70,000 clones, about nine tenths seen once. This entry comes from a study of blood T cell repertoires in COVID-19. About the research overall: Sample material is recorded as cDNA or gDNA derived from T cells, B-cell-depleted T cells, or PBMCs.

V was cut by 5 bases and J by 6 bases, with 17 bases left in between. Germline V gene data show CDR1 as LNHNV and CDR2 as YYDKDF (reference sequence). The CDR3 loop spans 15 amino acids. The chain employs TRBV15 and TRBJ1-5, with D hard to call. This clonotype was sampled from a human donor with active COVID-19. The donor label of this sample is uncertain. The sequencing input was peripheral blood. CDR3 coding DNA: TGTGCCACCAGCGCCGGACTGACGGACGGTCAGCCCCAGCATTTT. Translation: CATSAGLTDGQPQHF.